The 6 T cell receptor beta chains reported below all come from one sample, sequenced in a study of T cells in Graves' hyperthyroidism and ophthalmopathy. Amplified regions were TCR beta CDR3 sequences from RNA transcripts. In the first-round RT-PCR of the TCR CDR3, the HTBI primer set was used. TCRdb fed the multiplex PCR reads into MiXCR, producing one record per CDR3 protein. The table shows 490,000 or so distinct CDR3 sequences, with approximately 16% occurring only once. Sequenced input: blood. These receptors originate from a woman aged 25 to 39 with Graves' ophthalmopathy.

At least ten counts were recorded for this clonotype. The chain links TRBV20-1 to TRBJ1-5; no definite D call. Germline lookup yields CDR1 DFQATT and CDR2 SNEGSKA (reference sequence). V dropped 3 bases and J dropped 4 bases, with 19 bases sitting between them. This CDR3 has 16 amino acids. The chain's CDR3 is CSASYEGFKSNQPQHF. The CDR3 DNA is TGCAGTGCTAGTTATGAAGGGTTTAAGAGTAATCAGCCCCAGCATTTT.

The chain's CDR3 is CASSLKQFGTEQFF. Written as DNA, the CDR3 is TGTGCCAGCAGCTTAAAACAGTTCGGGACAGAGCAGTTCTTC. The chain has TRBV7-9 and TRBJ2-1; the D gene is possibly TRBD1 (6 bases). Deletions cut 2 bases from V and 10 bases from J, with 15 bases between. Germline values: CDR1 SEHNR, CDR2 FQNEAQ (reference sequence). This CDR3 spans 14 amino acids.

The chain uses TRBV4-3 and TRBJ2-7; TRBD2 might be the D (6 bases). The germline V gene has CDR1 LGHNA and CDR2 YSLEER. The V gene lost 2 bases and the J gene lost 4 bases, with 15 bases spanning the gap. This CDR3 comprises 15 residues. CDR3 protein: CASSQYSGNLYEQYF. The DNA for the CDR3 is TGCGCCAGCAGCCAATATAGCGGAAATCTTTACGAGCAGTACTTC.

The chain uses TRBV20-1 and TRBJ2-5; 9 nucleotides match TRBD2. The CDR3 is 15 amino acids. The ends lost 2 bases at V and 5 bases at J; junction bases unmatched: 9. CDR1 is DFQATT, CDR2 SNEGSKA, per germline (reference sequence). The CDR3 loop reads CSARLPSGMGETQYF. CDR3 sequence (DNA): TGCAGTGCTAGACTGCCTAGCGGGATGGGTGAGACCCAGTACTTC.

The sample holds a few counts of this clonotype. J is TRBJ2-1 and V is TRBV10-3, with TRBD1 identical over 7 bases. This CDR3 has 15 amino acids. Germline loops: CDR1 ENHRY, CDR2 SYGVKD. J gave up 4 bases and V 6 bases, and 9 bases lay outside the gene matches. The CDR3 loop reads CAIRTGTDPYNEQFF. CDR3 bases: TGTGCCATCAGAACTGGGACAGACCCATACAATGAGCAGTTCTTC.

This clonotype was seen many times. This chain uses TRBV28 with TRBJ1-5; D might be TRBD1 (6 bases). Germline V CDR1 and CDR2: MDHEN, SYDVKM. CDR3 length: 15 amino acids. V dropped 3 bases and J dropped 1 base, with 10 bases sitting between them. Here the CDR3 reads CASSFTGISNQPQHF. Written as DNA, the CDR3 is TGTGCCAGCAGTTTCACAGGGATCAGCAATCAGCCCCAGCATTTT.